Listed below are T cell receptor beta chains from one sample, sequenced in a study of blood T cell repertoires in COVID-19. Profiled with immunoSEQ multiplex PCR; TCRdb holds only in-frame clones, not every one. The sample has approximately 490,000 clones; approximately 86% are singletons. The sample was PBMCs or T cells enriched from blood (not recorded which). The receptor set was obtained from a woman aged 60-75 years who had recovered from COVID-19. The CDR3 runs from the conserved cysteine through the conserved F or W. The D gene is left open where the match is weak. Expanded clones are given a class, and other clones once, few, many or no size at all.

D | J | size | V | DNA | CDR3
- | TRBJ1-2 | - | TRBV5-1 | TGCGCCAGCAGCTTGGCGGGAGGGGAGAACTATGGCTACACCTTC | CASSLAGGENYGYTF
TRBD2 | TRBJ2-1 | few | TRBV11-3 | TGTGCCAGCAGCTTAGGGTGGATAGCGGGGGCCCTGGACTACAATGAGCAGTTCTTC | CASSLGWIAGALDYNEQFF
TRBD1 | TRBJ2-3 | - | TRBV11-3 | TGTGCCAGCAGCCCCGGACAGGTGGAAAGCACAGATACGCAGTATTTT | CASSPGQVESTDTQYF
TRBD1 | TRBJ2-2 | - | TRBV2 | TGTGCCAGCAGCCGGGACAGCACCGGGGAGCTGTTTTTT | CASSRDSTGELFF
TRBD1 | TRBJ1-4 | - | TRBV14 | TGTGCCAGCAGCCCTCGAGACAGGGGAAGAGGAAATGAAAAACTGTTTTTT | CASSPRDRGRGNEKLFF
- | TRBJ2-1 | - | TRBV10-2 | TGCGCCAGCAGTGAAAACGGGGGGCTCGAGCAGTTCTTC | CASSENGGLEQFF
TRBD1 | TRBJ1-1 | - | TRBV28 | TGTGCCAGCAGCCCTGTTTACAGGGGGAGCACTGAAGCTTTCTTT | CASSPVYRGSTEAFF
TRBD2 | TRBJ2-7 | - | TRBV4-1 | TGCGCCAGCAGCCAAGTCCAAGCGGGGGTCTCCGAGCAGTACTTC | CASSQVQAGVSEQYF
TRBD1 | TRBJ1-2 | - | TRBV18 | TGTGCCAGCTCACCTTCACAGGGGCACTATGGCTACACCTTC | CASSPSQGHYGYTF
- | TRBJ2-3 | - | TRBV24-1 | TGTGCCACCAGTGCGAGCACAGATACGCAGTATTTT | CATSASTDTQYF
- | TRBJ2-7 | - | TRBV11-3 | TGTGCCAGCTCGAAGAGGACTCTAGGAGGGGAGCAGTACTTC | CASSKRTLGGEQYF